This T cell receptor beta chain was sequenced for a study of cytomegalovirus exposure and HLA in healthy donors. At the level of the study: From donors who were HLA-typed, an early data release held 80 million or so unique TCRs. Of some 400 genotyped donors, about 81% clustered with self-reported Caucasian donors.

The CDR3 covers 18 residues. Trimming removed 2 bases from V and 2 bases from J; junction bases left unmatched: 8. CDR1 and CDR2 from the germline V gene are KGHSH and LQKENI. 13 Jbeta primers and 60 Vbeta primers were used for the PCR. Some clones are missing from TCRdb's copy, which holds only in-frame ones; the method was immunoSEQ multiplex PCR. This sample's table has 150,000 to 200,000 clones. The specimen was PBMCs. The TCR was taken from a woman between 18 and 29 years old in good health and CMV-seropositive. The chain is built from TRBV18 and TRBJ1-5; 11 bases are shared with TRBD1. The CDR3 nucleotides read TGTGCCAGCTCACCAGCGGGACAGGGGGTCCATGGCAATCAGCCCCAGCATTTT. Its translation is CASSPAGQGVHGNQPQHF.